A single sample is the source of the 30 T cell receptor beta chains below, sequenced in a study of Ad26.COV2.S vaccination and SARS-CoV-2 variants. Clones were sequenced by immunoSEQ multiplex PCR, and TCRdb holds only the in-frame ones, with some missing. The sample gives some 450,000 clones, less than 95% of which show up once; approximately 4.3% is in the top ten. As for treatment: some 19 received Ad26.COV2.S at low or high dose, single or two shots; several received placebo; per-sample allocation not given. It was on day 63 after the first vaccine or placebo injection that samples were taken. This sample comprised peripheral blood, obtained in a trial of Ad26.COV2.S vaccine versus placebo. Receptor source: a person aged 18-65 years who received the Ad26.COV2.S COVID-19 vaccine or a placebo.

The chain combines TRBV27 with TRBJ1-5, with 12 bases aligning to TRBD1. This CDR3 is 18 amino acids long. CDR1 and CDR2 (germline): MNHEY, SMNVEV (reference sequence). With 3 bases clipped from V and 0 bases from J, the junction kept 6 bases outside the gene matches. The CDR3 is CASSFGGQGAFSNQPQHF. CDR3 bases: TGTGCCAGCAGTTTCGGGGGACAGGGGGCTTTTAGCAATCAGCCCCAGCATTTT.

This sequence joins TRBV6-2 or TRBV6-3 and TRBJ2-3, with 8 bases matching TRBD2. The CDR3 runs to 19 residues. Germline values: CDR1 MNHEY, CDR2 SVGEGT. The V gene end was trimmed by 5 bases and the J gene end by 3 bases; junction bases not matched to a gene: 19. The CDR3 loop is CASSHRPGLVSGPTDTQYF. As DNA, the CDR3 is TGTGCCAGCAGTCACAGGCCGGGACTAGTAAGCGGACCGACAGATACGCAGTATTTT.

This sequence joins TRBV7-9 and TRBJ2-6; 10 nucleotides line up with TRBD1. From germline, CDR1 is SEHNR and CDR2 FQNEAQ (reference sequence). The CDR3 has 16 amino acids. V trimming: 5 bases; J trimming: 2 bases; junction bases outside the gene matches: 3. The chain's CDR3 is CASSRQGATGANVLTF. For the CDR3, the DNA is TGTGCCAGCAGCCGACAGGGGGCAACTGGGGCCAACGTCCTGACTTTC.

This chain connects TRBV28 to TRBJ2-3; unclear D gene. The CDR3 runs 13 residues. Trimming shortened V by 7 bases and J by 2 bases, and 10 bases separated the two germline ends. CDR1 is MDHEN, CDR2 SYDVKM, per germline. The CDR3: CASIRVFTDTQYF. As DNA, the CDR3 is TGTGCCAGCATTCGGGTCTTCACAGATACGCAGTATTTT.

The J gene is TRBJ2-5, the V gene TRBV3-1 (or the pseudogene TRBV3-2); 8 bases are a match to TRBD1. This CDR3 is built from 15 residues. The V gene end was trimmed by 0 bases and the J gene end by 5 bases; junction bases not matched to a gene: 5. Germline lookup yields CDR1 LGHDT and CDR2 YNNKEL (reference sequence). The CDR3, as DNA: TGTGCCAGCAGCCAAGATTGGGCAGGGGGCGAGACCCAGTACTTC. Translation: CASSQDWAGGETQYF.

This chain links TRBV21-1 with TRBJ2-5; the table calls TRBD1, which could not be checked here. TRBV21-1 is a documented pseudogene. The length of the CDR3 is 17 residues. Written as DNA, the CDR3 is TGTGCCAGCAGCTTACGAAACAGGGGTCTTAGGAAAGAGACCCAGTACTTC. This sequence encodes CASSLRNRGLRKETQYF.

Concerning this clone: Since a much larger clone is just one base distant, this may be a read error. This chain joins TRBV28 and TRBJ2-3, with 11 bases identical to TRBD2. Looked up from germline, CDR1 is MDHEN and CDR2 is SYDVKM. CDR3 length: 15 residues. Unmatched junction bases numbered 1, after V lost 3 bases and J lost 2 bases. This chain's CDR3 is CASSLTSGTTDTQYF. For the CDR3, the DNA is TGTGCCAGCAGTTTGACTAGCGGGACCACAGATACGCAGTATTTT.

J is TRBJ2-1 and V is TRBV5-5; 7 bases are shared with TRBD2. CDR1 and CDR2 from the germline V gene are SGHKS and YYEKEE (reference sequence). The junction had 12 bases not matched to a gene; V was cut back by 2 bases and J by 4 bases. The CDR3 covers 17 residues. The CDR3 DNA follows: TGTGCCAGCAGCTTCATGACGGGACTACGGAATTACAATGAGCAGTTCTTC. This sequence encodes CASSFMTGLRNYNEQFF. Full variable domain (missing parts from reference TRBV5-5 and TRBJ2-1): DAGVTQSPTHLIKTRGQQVTLRCSPISGHKSVSWYQQVLGQGPQFIFQYYEKEERGRGNFPDRFSARQFPNYSSELNVNALLLGDSALYLCASSFMTGLRNYNEQFFGPGTRLTVL.

The V call is TRBV5-1, the J call TRBJ1-4; 12 bases map to TRBD1. After removal of 6 bases from V and 3 bases from J, the junction contained 6 bases not matched to a gene. Germline V gives CDR1 SGHRS, CDR2 YFSETQ. The CDR3 runs 16 residues. CDR3 nucleotide sequence: TGCGCCAGCATGCGGGGACAGGGGGCTGCTAATGAAAAACTGTTTTTT. It codes for CASMRGQGAANEKLFF.

This clone was seen a handful of times. The J gene is TRBJ1-5, the V gene TRBV19; D is perhaps TRBD1 (5 bases). Germline V gene sequence: CDR1 LNHDA, CDR2 SQIVND (reference sequence). CDR3 length: 12 residues. Trimming pared 5 bases from V and 7 bases from J, leaving 9 bases between. The CDR3 bases are TGTGCCAGTAGTCCGCAGGGCCAGCCCCAGCATTTT. Its protein product is CASSPQGQPQHF.

J is TRBJ2-7 and V is TRBV20-1; D is unclear. This CDR3 is built from 11 residues. Trimming removed 2 bases from V and 5 bases from J, with 7 bases in between. Germline V CDR1 and CDR2: DFQATT, SNEGSKA (reference sequence). For the CDR3, the DNA is TGCAGTGCTAGACCGGCGGACGAGCAGTACTTC. This gives the protein CSARPADEQYF.

The genes are TRBV2 and TRBJ2-3, with 9 bases matching TRBD2. Germline lookup yields CDR1 SNHLY and CDR2 FYNNEI. The CDR3 extends over 16 amino acids. With V trimmed by 3 bases and J by 3 bases, 7 bases remained unmatched. Here the CDR3 reads CASSDPAGGRTDTQYF. The DNA of the CDR3 is TGTGCCAGCAGTGACCCAGCGGGAGGTCGGACAGATACGCAGTATTTT.

The genes are TRBV28 and TRBJ1-1; D ambiguous. The germline gives CDR1 MDHEN, CDR2 SYDVKM. The CDR3 runs to 16 residues. V lost 3 bases to trimming and J lost 1 base, with 15 bases between them. This chain's CDR3 is CASSFRLQRRNTEAFF. The CDR3 DNA follows: TGTGCCAGCAGTTTTCGCCTACAGAGAAGGAACACTGAAGCTTTCTTT.

The chain joins TRBV10-3 to TRBJ2-7; 12 bases are a match to TRBD2. The CDR3 runs 17 residues. Germline-derived CDR1 and CDR2 are ENHRY and SYGVKD. Trimming took 3 bases from V and 5 from J; bases not matched to a gene: 11. The CDR3 coding sequence is TGTGCCATCAGTGACCGACAACTAGCGGGAGGTTCCCACGAGCAGTACTTC. Translated, it gives CAISDRQLAGGSHEQYF.

This clone was observed a few times. V gene TRBV3-1 (or the pseudogene TRBV3-2) combines with J gene TRBJ2-6; D is undetermined. Trimming took 1 base from V and 0 from J, leaving 7 bases between them. In germline, CDR1 is LGHDT, CDR2 YNNKEL (reference sequence). This CDR3 comprises 16 residues. The CDR3: CASSQGDSSGANVLTF. The CDR3 DNA sequence: TGTGCCAGCAGCCAAGGGGATAGCTCTGGGGCCAACGTCCTGACTTTC.

Only one count was recorded for this clone. CDR3 sequence: CASSDSDLAKNIQYF. CDR3 nucleotide sequence: TGTGCCAGCAGTGATAGTGATCTAGCCAAAAACATTCAGTACTTC. The chain couples TRBV6-1 to TRBJ2-4; D not certain. V lost 3 bases to trimming and J lost 0 bases, with 9 bases between them. Germline CDR1 and CDR2: MNHNS and SASEGT. The length of the CDR3 is 15 residues.

As concerns this clone: At the DNA level, this CDR3 is encoded by other sequences in the same sample as well. The chain recombines TRBV2 with TRBJ2-1; D ambiguous. With 5 bases removed from V and 0 bases from J, the gap between germline ends came to 5 bases. CDR1 is SNHLY, CDR2 FYNNEI, per germline. The CDR3 is made up of 13 amino acids. The chain's CDR3 is CASSRSSYNEQFF. DNA of the CDR3: TGTGCCAGCAGTAGGAGCTCCTACAATGAGCAGTTCTTC.

V is TRBV21-1 and J is TRBJ1-5; the table names TRBD1, a call not compared with the DNA. TRBV21-1 is a documented pseudogene. The CDR3 is made up of 14 amino acids. The CDR3, as DNA: TGTGCCAGCAGCCCTGGGACAGGGCGTCAGCCCCAGCATTTT. The encoded protein is CASSPGTGRQPQHF.

The V gene is TRBV6-5, the J gene TRBJ2-5, with D perhaps TRBD1 or TRBD2 (5 bases each). Germline V CDR1 and CDR2: MNHEY, SVGAGI. The germline V and J ends were trimmed by 6 bases and 0 bases, with 11 bases remaining between them. The CDR3 extends over 14 amino acids. This chain's CDR3 is CASRTGLDQETQYF. The CDR3 DNA reads as TGTGCCAGCAGAACGGGGCTGGACCAAGAGACCCAGTACTTC.

The chain uses TRBV5-4 and TRBJ2-7, with 8 positions matching TRBD2. CDR1 and CDR2 from the germline V gene are SGHNT and YYREEE (reference sequence). CDR3 length: 15 amino acids. Trimming at V came to 4 bases and at J to 3 bases, leaving 9 bases not matched to a gene. This CDR3 is CASSQDGGGLYEQYF. The CDR3 DNA is TGTGCCAGCAGCCAGGACGGGGGGGGTCTCTACGAGCAGTACTTC.

This chain connects TRBV12-2 to TRBJ2-7; the D call TRBD2 from the table was never checked on the DNA. TRBV12-2 represents a pseudogene. CDR3 length: 16 residues. CDR3 sequence: CASRFPLAGISYEQYF. The DNA of the CDR3 is TGTGCAAGTCGCTTCCCACTAGCGGGGATCTCCTACGAGCAGTACTTC.

Comments on this clone: The same CDR3 can be traced to other DNA sequences in this sample. This chain links TRBV18 with TRBJ2-5; D gene unclear. V shed 3 bases and J shed 2 bases, with 7 bases lying between them. This CDR3 is 13 amino acids long. Germline V gene lookup returns CDR1 KGHSH and CDR2 LQKENI. CDR3 DNA sequence: TGTGCCAGCTCACCCTCTTCACAAGAGACCCAGTACTTC. Translated: CASSPSSQETQYF.

The chain combines TRBV5-1 with TRBJ2-5, with D maybe TRBD2 (5 bases). This CDR3 region has 14 residues. Germline CDR1 is SGHRS and CDR2 is YFSETQ. Trimming removed 0 bases at V and 1 base at J, with 7 bases between. CDR3 in DNA: TGCGCCAGCAGCTTGGGGAGGACCCAAGAGACCCAGTACTTC. This gives the protein CASSLGRTQETQYF.

The chain couples TRBV28 to TRBJ1-3; D remains ambiguous. The V gene lost 10 bases and the J gene lost 9 bases, with 13 bases spanning the gap. CDR3 size: 11 residues. Germline V gives CDR1 MDHEN, CDR2 SYDVKM. CDR3 residues: CATSSVGTIYF. The DNA of the CDR3 is TGTGCCACCTCGTCGGTCGGCACCATATATTTT.

This chain links TRBV4-2 with TRBJ2-5; D gene ambiguous. The CDR3 sequence is 14 residues long. V shed 2 bases and J shed 2 bases, with 9 bases lying between them. Per the germline V gene, CDR1 is LGHNA and CDR2 is YNFKEQ. As DNA, the CDR3 is TGTGCCAGCAGCCAAAATTTCAGACAAGAGACCCAGTACTTC. Translation gives CASSQNFRQETQYF.

This clone has a single count. The chain employs TRBV30 and TRBJ1-2; D unclear. Germline V gives CDR1 GTSNPN, CDR2 SVGIG (reference sequence). V dropped 0 bases and J dropped 1 base, with 6 bases sitting between them. The CDR3 covers 13 residues. The CDR3 loop is CAWSVSRNYGYTF. The CDR3 bases are TGTGCCTGGAGTGTATCTCGTAACTATGGCTACACCTTC.

This chain connects TRBV5-1 to TRBJ2-1; 14 bases line up with TRBD2. Per the germline V gene, CDR1 is SGHRS and CDR2 is YFSETQ. The CDR3 totals 18 residues. V dropped 4 bases and J dropped 1; count of bases not matched to a gene: 7. The CDR3 DNA sequence: TGCGCCAGCAGCGGAACCGGGACTAGCGGGAGTTCCTACAATGAGCAGTTCTTC. It encodes CASSGTGTSGSSYNEQFF.

This rearrangement joins TRBV4-1 to TRBJ1-2; no reliable D call. Germline V gene data show CDR1 as MGHRA and CDR2 as YSYEKL. The CDR3 sequence is 16 residues long. Trimming left V 0 bases short and J 5 bases short, with 16 bases between. In DNA, the CDR3 is TGCGCCAGCAGCCAAGATGAAGCAGCGACTTTTTATGGCTACACCTTC. Protein sequence: CASSQDEAATFYGYTF.

The CDR3 DNA is TGTGCCAGCAGCCCGGGGACAGACTGGGGCTACACCTTC. Translated: CASSPGTDWGYTF. The chain recombines TRBV12-3 or TRBV12-4 with TRBJ1-2; the match to TRBD1 covers 7 bases. The CDR3 is made up of 13 amino acids. The ends lost 6 bases at V and 8 bases at J; junction bases unmatched: 9.

This sequence joins TRBV2 and TRBJ2-1; D tentatively fits TRBD1 or TRBD2 (7 bases each). Germline CDR1 is SNHLY and CDR2 is FYNNEI. V shed 6 bases and J shed 15 bases, with 12 bases lying between them. The CDR3 is 10 residues long. The CDR3 loop reads CASSDREGFF. The CDR3 region has the DNA TGTGCCAGCAGCGACAGGGAGGGGTTCTTC.